This note documents a single TCR beta chain sequence. Its cognate antigen is unknown. This record comes from a study of T cells after yellow fever vaccination. TCRdb re-derived calls from the 5' RACE reads in MiXCR, one entry per CDR3 protein. The table has around 350,000 distinct CDR3 sequences, 6.2% seen once. General study points: The CD4 compartment and the CD8 compartment contained a small share of clonotypes in common.

Germline values: CDR1 SNHLY, CDR2 FYNNEI. V gave up 7 bases and J gave up 8 bases; unmatched junction bases: 11. The CDR3 is made up of 15 amino acids. Sequenced material: PBMCs, taken 5 days after the yellow fever booster vaccination. The chain is built from TRBV2 and TRBJ2-1; 10 positions agree with TRBD1. The TCR sequence derives from a man aged 25 to 40 who received the YFV17D yellow fever vaccine. CDR3 coding DNA: TGTGCCAGCACTAGGGGACAGGGGCTTCGGTATGAGCAGTTCTTC. Protein sequence: CASTRGQGLRYEQFF.